This T cell receptor (beta chain) stems from a study of T cell responses to AZD1222 COVID-19 vaccine. Turning to this clone: Compared with germline, one end of the junction differs, possibly owing to a read error.

Repertoires were generated with immunoSEQ multiplex PCR, while TCRdb's copy carries only in-frame clones and drops some. The table includes about 98,000 clones, about 86% detected once. Material: peripheral blood, obtained on day 0 of AZD1222 vaccination. The receptor comes from an adult in good health.

The CDR3 spells CASSFRNKPRLVF. The CDR3 bases are TGTGCCAGCAGTTTCCGCAATAAACCGAGGTTGGTCTTC. The V gene is TRBV12-3 or TRBV12-4, the J gene TRBJ2-1, with D unclear. CDR3 length equals 13 residues.